This paragraph covers one T cell receptor (beta chain) sequence. Its antigen is currently unknown. This sample was included in a study of vaccination and CD4 T cells after COVID-19. Broader study findings: The authors identified 304 of 307 vaccine-specific clones in convalescent patients as spike mono-reactive.

V lost 5 bases, J lost 6 bases, and 13 bases stayed unmatched. The germline gives CDR1 SNHLY, CDR2 FYNNEI. The CDR3 contains 17 residues. The Oncomine TCR Beta short-read assay sequenced DNA from cultured CD4+ T cells. TCRdb re-called the PCR reads with MiXCR, one entry per CDR3 protein. The sample includes roughly 15,000 distinct CDR3 sequences, 44% seen only once; the top ten take about 3.7%. The treatment was: roughly 10-day PBMC culture with coronavirus spike peptide pools or control peptides (ViraFEST assay). After expanding antigen-specific T cells with peptide pools, ViraFEST sequenced their TCRs. Negative selection yielded CD4+ T cells from day-10 cultures.

The TCR was taken from a human donor who had recovered from COVID-19. The chain carries TRBV2 and TRBJ2-1, with 10 bases identical to TRBD2. The specimen sequenced was CD4+ T cells from blood, cultured in vitro. CDR3 sequence (DNA): TGTGCCAGCAGTCCTCCGAGGGGCCCTAGCGGGGGCAATGAGCAGTTCTTC. Encoded protein: CASSPPRGPSGGNEQFF.